The clone carrying this T cell receptor (beta chain) was observed a few times. What it recognizes is unknown. The source of the sample is a study of T cell responses to AZD1222 COVID-19 vaccine. Study summary: Pooled together were second doses at about 4 or about 12 weeks. Study findings and constraints: Just a handful of people given AZD1222 tested seropositive at baseline. CD4 TCRs covered the whole spike, strongest at regions 160-218 and 743-854. Clonal diversity was possibly underestimated, and the donors were mostly white British, with more females.

Sequencing was performed with immunoSEQ multiplex PCR; in TCRdb, only in-frame clones are kept and a portion is missing. This table has about 60,000 clones, approximately 83% appearing once. This CDR3 is 11 amino acids long. V dropped 10 bases and J dropped 5 bases, with 11 bases sitting between them. Source: peripheral blood, taken on day 0 of AZD1222 vaccination. The J gene is TRBJ1-1, the V gene TRBV12-3 or TRBV12-4, with D possibly TRBD1 on 5 matching bases. The receptor comes from an adult in good health. CDR3 nucleotide sequence: TGTGCCACCGGATCAGGGACTGAAGCTTTCTTT. Encoded protein: CATGSGTEAFF.